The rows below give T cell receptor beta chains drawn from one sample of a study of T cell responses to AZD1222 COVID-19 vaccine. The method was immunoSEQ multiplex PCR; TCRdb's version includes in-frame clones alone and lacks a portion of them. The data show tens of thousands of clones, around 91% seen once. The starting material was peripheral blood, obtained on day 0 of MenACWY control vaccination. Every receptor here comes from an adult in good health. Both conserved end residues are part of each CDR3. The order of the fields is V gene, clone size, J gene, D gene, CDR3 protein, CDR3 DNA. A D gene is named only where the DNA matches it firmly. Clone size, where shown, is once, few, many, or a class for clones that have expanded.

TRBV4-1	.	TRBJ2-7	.	CASSQEWKQASSYEQYF	TGCGCCAGCAGCCAAGAATGGAAACAGGCGAGCTCCTACGAGCAGTACTTC
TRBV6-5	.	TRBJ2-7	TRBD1	CASSTLGTGLDEQYF	TGTGCCAGCAGTACCCTCGGGACAGGGCTTGACGAGCAGTACTTC
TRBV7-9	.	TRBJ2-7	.	CASSYRSGRQNSYEQYF	TGTGCCAGCAGCTATAGATCGGGACGTCAGAACTCCTACGAGCAGTACTTC
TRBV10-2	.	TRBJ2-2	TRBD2	CASRKLAGGGTGELFF	TGCGCCAGCAGGAAACTAGCGGGAGGGGGCACCGGGGAGCTGTTTTTT
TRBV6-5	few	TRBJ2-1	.	CASSQFPGHYNEQFF	TGTGCCAGCAGCCAGTTCCCGGGACACTACAATGAGCAGTTCTTC
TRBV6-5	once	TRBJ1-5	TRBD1	CASSYSGQGRQPQHF	TGTGCCAGCAGTTACTCGGGACAGGGTCGGCAGCCCCAGCATTTT
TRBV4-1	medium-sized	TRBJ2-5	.	CASSHKSPQGHQETQYF	TGCGCCAGCAGCCACAAATCCCCCCAGGGACATCAAGAGACCCAGTACTTC
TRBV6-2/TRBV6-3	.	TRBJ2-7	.	CASSPLGRGPRPYEQYF	TGTGCCAGCAGCCCTCTAGGTCGGGGCCCACGGCCCTACGAGCAGTACTTC
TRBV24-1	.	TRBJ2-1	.	CAIRDFNNEQFF	TGTGCCATCCGGGACTTCAACAATGAGCAGTTCTTC
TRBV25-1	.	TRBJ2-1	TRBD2	CASISGTTSYNEQFF	TGTGCCAGCATATCCGGGACTACATCCTACAATGAGCAGTTCTTC
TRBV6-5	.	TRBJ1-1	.	CASSYSEGSTEAFF	TGTGCCAGCAGTTACTCGGAGGGTTCCACTGAAGCTTTCTTT
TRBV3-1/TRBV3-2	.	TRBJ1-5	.	CASSKGEDQPQHF	TGTGCCAGCAGTAAGGGGGAGGATCAGCCCCAGCATTTT
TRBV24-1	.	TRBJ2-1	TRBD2	CATSDFGTSGKNEQFF	TGTGCCACCAGTGATTTTGGGACTAGCGGGAAAAATGAGCAGTTCTTC
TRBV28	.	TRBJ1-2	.	CASSSGVAGNYGYTF	TGTGCCAGCAGCTCCGGGGTGGCGGGTAACTATGGCTACACCTTC
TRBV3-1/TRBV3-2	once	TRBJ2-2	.	CASSQDSTRGAGNTGELFF	TGTGCCAGCAGCCAAGATTCCACACGGGGGGCAGGAAACACCGGGGAGCTGTTTTTT
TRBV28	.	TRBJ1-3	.	CASSSNPGNTIYF	TGTGCCAGCAGTTCAAACCCTGGAAACACCATATATTTT
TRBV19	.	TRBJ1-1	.	CASSLWSAVNTEAFF	TGTGCCAGTAGTCTCTGGAGTGCGGTGAACACTGAAGCTTTCTTT
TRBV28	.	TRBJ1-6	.	CASSLGWTLHF	TGTGCCAGCAGTTTGGGATGGACCCTCCACTTT
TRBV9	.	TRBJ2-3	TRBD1	CASSTRQGSTDTQYF	TGTGCCAGCAGCACAAGACAGGGATCCACAGATACGCAGTATTTT
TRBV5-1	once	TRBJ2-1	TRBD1	CASTTQDRTYNEQFF	TGCGCCAGCACCACCCAGGACAGGACCTACAATGAGCAGTTCTTC
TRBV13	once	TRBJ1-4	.	CASSLRGGVPGINEKLFF	TGTGCCAGCAGCTTACGGGGAGGGGTCCCAGGGATTAATGAAAAACTGTTTTTT
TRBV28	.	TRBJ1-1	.	CASSHRQLNTEAFF	TGTGCCAGCAGCCACCGACAGTTGAACACTGAAGCTTTCTTT
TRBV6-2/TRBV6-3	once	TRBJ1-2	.	CASSHGDGYTF	TGTGCCAGCAGCCACGGGGATGGCTACACCTTC
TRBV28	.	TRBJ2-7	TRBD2	CASSLVAGVYEQYF	TGTGCCAGCAGTTTAGTAGCGGGGGTCTACGAGCAGTACTTC
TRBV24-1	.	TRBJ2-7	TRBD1	CATSDTGTGAVEQYF	TGTGCCACCAGTGACACCGGGACAGGGGCGGTCGAGCAGTACTTC
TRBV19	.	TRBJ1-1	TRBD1	CASATGAGAFF	TGTGCCAGTGCGACAGGGGCTGGAGCTTTCTTT
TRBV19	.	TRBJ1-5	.	CASSTGTGNQPQHF	TGTGCCAGTAGCACCGGGACCGGCAATCAGCCCCAGCATTTT
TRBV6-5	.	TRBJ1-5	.	CASSRGGDGQPQHF	TGTGCCAGCAGTCGCGGGGGGGACGGGCAGCCCCAGCATTTT
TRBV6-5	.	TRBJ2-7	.	CASSSTRRGFSYEQYF	TGTGCCAGCAGTTCCACACGGAGAGGGTTCTCCTACGAGCAGTACTTC
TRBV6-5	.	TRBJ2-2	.	CASSYGGLGELFF	TGTGCCAGCAGTTACGGTGGTCTCGGGGAGCTGTTTTTT
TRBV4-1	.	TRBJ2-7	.	CASSQDPQDWGPHEQYF	TGCGCCAGCAGCCAAGATCCTCAGGACTGGGGGCCCCACGAGCAGTACTTC
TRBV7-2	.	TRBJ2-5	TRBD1	CASSMGQGAMGETQYF	TGTGCCAGCAGCATGGGACAGGGGGCGATGGGAGAGACCCAGTACTTC
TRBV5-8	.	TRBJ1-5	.	CASSPLLGGGGNQPQHF	TGTGCCAGCAGCCCGCTTCTGGGTGGGGGGGGCAATCAGCCCCAGCATTTT
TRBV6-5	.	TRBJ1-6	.	CASRVTGSPLHF	TGTGCCAGCAGAGTGACAGGATCACCCCTCCACTTT
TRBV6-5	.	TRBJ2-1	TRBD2	CASRATSATYNEQFF	TGTGCCAGCAGGGCGACTAGCGCCACCTACAATGAGCAGTTCTTC
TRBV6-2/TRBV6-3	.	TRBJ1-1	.	CASSFPGVGALNTEAFF	TGTGCCAGCAGTTTCCCCGGGGTAGGGGCCCTGAACACTGAAGCTTTCTTT
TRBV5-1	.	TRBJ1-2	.	CASSLGGPGTVYGYTF	TGCGCCAGCAGCTTGGGAGGTCCAGGGACGGTGTATGGCTACACCTTC
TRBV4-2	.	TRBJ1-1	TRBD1	CASSQGFGQGGGTEAFF	TGTGCCAGCAGCCAAGGGTTCGGACAGGGGGGAGGCACTGAAGCTTTCTTT
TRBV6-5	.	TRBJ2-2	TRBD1	CASSQGAANTGELFF	TGTGCCAGCAGTCAGGGGGCAGCGAACACCGGGGAGCTGTTTTTT
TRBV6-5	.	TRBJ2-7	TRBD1	CASSYSWTGMHEQYF	TGTGCCAGCAGTTACTCATGGACAGGGATGCACGAGCAGTACTTC
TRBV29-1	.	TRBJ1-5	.	CSVSTGGADQPQHF	TGCAGCGTTTCCACCGGGGGGGCGGATCAGCCCCAGCATTTT
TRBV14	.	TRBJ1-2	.	CASSQDTGNYGYTF	TGTGCCAGCAGCCAAGATACAGGAAACTATGGCTACACCTTC
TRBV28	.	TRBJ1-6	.	CASSPLLVSPLHF	TGTGCCAGCAGTCCCCTTCTAGTCTCACCCCTCCACTTT
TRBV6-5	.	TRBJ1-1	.	CASSYTGNTEAFF	TGTGCCAGCAGCTATACAGGTAACACTGAAGCTTTCTTT
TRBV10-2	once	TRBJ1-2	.	CASSLGENYGYTF	TGCGCCAGCAGCTTAGGGGAGAACTATGGCTACACCTTC
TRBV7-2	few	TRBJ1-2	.	CASSPLQGVLGYTF	TGTGCCAGCAGCCCACTACAGGGAGTGTTAGGCTACACCTTC
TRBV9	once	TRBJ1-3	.	CAREGRGHSGNTIYF	TGTGCCAGGGAGGGCAGGGGTCACTCTGGAAACACCATATATTTT
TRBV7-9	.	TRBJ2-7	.	CATGTETSYEQYF	TGTGCCACGGGGACTGAAACATCCTACGAGCAGTACTTC
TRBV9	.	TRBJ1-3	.	CASSAMRTKWDTIYF	TGTGCCAGCAGCGCGATGCGGACCAAATGGGACACCATATATTTT
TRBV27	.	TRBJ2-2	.	CASSLPAGPNTGELFF	TGTGCCAGCAGTCTTCCTGCGGGCCCTAACACCGGGGAGCTGTTTTTT
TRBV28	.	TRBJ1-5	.	CASSSTGFGQPQHF	TGTGCCAGCAGCTCAACAGGGTTTGGTCAGCCCCAGCATTTT
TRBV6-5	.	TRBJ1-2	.	CASTGGSSGGYTF	TGTGCCAGCACGGGAGGGTCTTCGGGGGGCTACACCTTC
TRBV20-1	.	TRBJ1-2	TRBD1	CSAADREGYTF	TGCAGTGCAGCCGACAGGGAAGGCTACACCTTC
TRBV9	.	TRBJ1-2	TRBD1	CASSVADRGLQRYTF	TGTGCCAGCAGCGTAGCGGACAGGGGGCTCCAGCGCTACACCTTC
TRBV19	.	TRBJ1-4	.	CASSGAGKTNEKLFF	TGTGCCAGTAGTGGAGCAGGGAAAACTAATGAAAAACTGTTTTTT
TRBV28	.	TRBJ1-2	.	CASSLMHSNYGYTF	TGTGCCAGCAGTTTAATGCACAGTAACTATGGCTACACCTTC
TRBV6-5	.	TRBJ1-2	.	CASGPTGTDYGYTF	TGTGCCAGCGGCCCAACCGGGACGGATTATGGCTACACCTTC